Following are 18 T cell receptor beta chains from one sample sequenced in a study of beta chain features in type 1 diabetes. TCRB transcripts that were expressed got sequenced, as all of the isolated RNA had been reverse transcribed. Assay: immunoSEQ multiplex PCR; the TCRdb copy retains only in-frame clones and omits some. The table records hundreds of thousands of clones, 15% to 20% of them present only once. Sequencing was done on a sample of naive CD4+ T cells from blood. Receptor source: a woman under 30 in good health.

This clone was recorded a few times. This rearrangement joins TRBV29-1 to TRBJ2-7; D remains ambiguous. The V end was cut by 2 bases, the J end by 3 bases, with 5 bases between. The CDR3 has 11 residues. Per the germline V gene, CDR1 is SQVTM and CDR2 is ANQGSEA. For the CDR3, the DNA is TGCAGCGTTGAATTTGGCTACGAGCAGTACTTC. It codes for CSVEFGYEQYF.

The table lists this clone with a few counts. This chain links TRBV4-2 with TRBJ2-1; 12 bases align to TRBD2. The germline CDR1 and CDR2 sequences are LGHNA and YNFKEQ. This CDR3 comprises 16 residues. J was trimmed by 4 bases and V by 4 bases; bases with no gene match: 5. The CDR3 DNA sequence: TGTGCCAGCAGCCCCGGACTAGCGGGAAGTTACAATGAGCAGTTCTTC. It is translated as CASSPGLAGSYNEQFF.

This clone was picked up many times. The rearrangement joins TRBV7-9 to TRBJ2-2; 8 nucleotides match TRBD1. Germline V gene lookup returns CDR1 SEHNR and CDR2 FQNEAQ (reference sequence). V lost 2 bases, J lost 6 bases, and 5 bases stayed unmatched. This CDR3 comprises 15 residues. CDR3 sequence (DNA): TGTGCCAGCAGCTTAACGGGACAGGTCGCCGGGGAGCTGTTTTTT. Protein sequence: CASSLTGQVAGELFF.

This clone was counted between two and nine times. This chain joins TRBV5-4 and TRBJ2-7, with 9 bases that match TRBD1. Germline V gives CDR1 SGHNT, CDR2 YYREEE (reference sequence). This CDR3 spans 13 amino acids. After removal of 4 bases from V and 3 bases from J, the junction contained 2 bases not matched to a gene. CDR3 loop: CASSRTGDYEQYF. CDR3 DNA: TGTGCCAGCAGCCGGACAGGGGACTACGAGCAGTACTTC.

This clone was seen more than once but under ten times. CDR3 coding DNA: TGCGCCAGCAGCCCAGGGGAAGGCACAGATACGCAGTATTTT. Protein product: CASSPGEGTDTQYF. This rearrangement joins TRBV4-1 to TRBJ2-3, with a weak D call TRBD1 (6 bases). This CDR3 has 14 amino acids. V shed 4 bases and J shed 1 base, with 9 bases lying between them. Germline V gene sequence: CDR1 MGHRA, CDR2 YSYEKL.

Concerning this clone itself: Germline is not matched at one junction end, which may reflect a read error. The CDR3 DNA reads as TGTGCCAGCAGTTACGGTACATTGGTGGAGACCCAGTACTTC. This encodes CASSYGTLVETQYF. This sequence joins TRBV10-3 and TRBJ2-5; no clear D gene. The CDR3 runs to 14 residues. Germline V gives CDR1 ENHRY, CDR2 SYGVKD.

This clone was seen more than once but under ten times. This rearrangement joins TRBV4-2 to TRBJ2-7, with 7 bases lining up with TRBD1. Germline CDR1 and CDR2: LGHNA and YNFKEQ. The CDR3 loop spans 16 amino acids. With 0 bases clipped from V and 4 bases from J, the junction kept 9 bases outside the gene matches. CDR3 sequence (DNA): TGTGCCAGCAGCCAAGAACACCAGACAGGGTGGTACGAGCAGTACTTC. This gives the protein CASSQEHQTGWYEQYF.

V gene TRBV7-2 combines with J gene TRBJ2-5; D possibly matches TRBD1 or TRBD2 (6 bases each). CDR3 size: 13 residues. V was pared by 5 bases and J by 4 bases, with 11 bases between. Germline assignment: CDR1 SGHTA and CDR2 FQGNSA. Written as DNA, the CDR3 is TGTGCCAGCAGCCCGGGGGCCGGAGAGACCCAGTACTTC. Its translation is CASSPGAGETQYF.

This clone was seen a few times. This chain connects TRBV5-1 to TRBJ2-7, with D tentatively TRBD1 (5 bases). The CDR3 runs 15 residues. The V and J ends lost 4 bases and 2 bases respectively, with 16 bases between them. Germline CDR1 and CDR2: SGHRS and YFSETQ. CDR3 residues: CASSPGGADPYEQYF. In nucleotides, the CDR3 is TGCGCCAGCAGCCCTGGTGGGGCCGACCCCTACGAGCAGTACTTC.

This sequence joins TRBV10-3 and TRBJ2-7; weak D call: TRBD2 (6 bases). Germline V gene lookup returns CDR1 ENHRY and CDR2 SYGVKD. V shed 3 bases and J shed 4 bases, with 16 bases lying between them. The CDR3 extends over 15 amino acids. CDR3 nucleotide sequence: TGTGCCATCAGTGATTTCGGCGGGATTGATTACGAGCAGTACTTC. Protein product: CAISDFGGIDYEQYF.

This clone turned up a few times. The CDR3 spells CASSESRETQYF. The CDR3 DNA is TGTGCCAGCAGTGAGTCCCGGGAGACCCAGTACTTC. The gene calls are TRBV2 and TRBJ2-5; D not resolved. Germline V gene sequence: CDR1 SNHLY, CDR2 FYNNEI. This CDR3 is built from 12 residues. The V gene lost 3 bases and the J gene lost 5 bases, with 7 bases spanning the gap.

The V call is TRBV25-1, the J call TRBJ2-4; TRBD1 matches at 9 bases. The CDR3 covers 14 residues. Germline V gene data show CDR1 as MGHDK and CDR2 as SYGVNS. Trimming at V came to 9 bases and at J to 6 bases, leaving 9 bases not matched to a gene. In nucleotides, the CDR3 is TGTGCCAGACCTGAGACAGGGGGAGGAAACATTCAGTACTTC. Its translation is CARPETGGGNIQYF.

This clone turned up a few times. V gene TRBV2 combines with J gene TRBJ1-1; TRBD1 matches at 7 bases. The length of the CDR3 is 14 residues. With V trimmed by 6 bases and J by 4 bases, 8 bases remained unmatched. Germline CDR1 and CDR2: SNHLY and FYNNEI. The CDR3 protein is CASRNQRQGTEAFF. The CDR3, as DNA: TGTGCCAGCAGGAACCAAAGACAGGGCACTGAAGCTTTCTTT.

The V gene is TRBV28, the J gene TRBJ1-3; 7 nucleotides agree with TRBD1. The CDR3 has 16 amino acids. The germline V gene has CDR1 MDHEN and CDR2 SYDVKM. V shed 6 bases, J shed 7 bases, and the junction held 15 bases outside the gene matches. CDR3 bases: TGTGCCAGCAGCCAGACAGGGTTCCCTTTGCGTAACACCATATATTTT. It yields the protein CASSQTGFPLRNTIYF.

The V call is TRBV27, the J call TRBJ2-7, with 7 bases that match TRBD1. V trimming: 2 bases; J trimming: 4 bases; junction bases outside the gene matches: 5. The CDR3 loop spans 14 amino acids. Germline CDR1 reads MNHEY; CDR2 reads SMNVEV (reference sequence). CDR3 residues: CASSLRDRVYEQYF. CDR3 nucleotides: TGTGCCAGCAGTTTACGAGACAGGGTATACGAGCAGTACTTC.

The V and J genes are TRBV4-3 and TRBJ2-3; 12 bases map to TRBD2. This CDR3 spans 20 amino acids. In germline, CDR1 is LGHNA, CDR2 YSLEER. Trimming removed 0 bases from V and 3 bases from J; junction bases left unmatched: 13. CDR3 protein: CASSQDFFGGLAGRTDTQYF. CDR3 coding DNA: TGCGCCAGCAGCCAAGATTTTTTTGGAGGACTAGCGGGACGAACAGATACGCAGTATTTT.

This chain connects TRBV7-2 to TRBJ2-7; a weak D match, TRBD2 (5 bases). From germline, CDR1 is SGHTA and CDR2 FQGNSA. The length of the CDR3 is 17 residues. V dropped 5 bases and J dropped 6 bases, with 26 bases sitting between them. The CDR3 bases are TGTGCCAGCAGCCCCGCCGCCGGGCGGGCCGTCCGGCGCGAGCAGTACTTC. The encoded protein is CASSPAAGRAVRREQYF.

For this clone: Other DNA sequences in the sample encode the same CDR3. CDR3 region: CASSPRQGGYGYTF. The DNA of the CDR3 is TGTGCCAGCAGCCCTCGGCAGGGGGGCTATGGCTACACCTTC. V and J are TRBV27 and TRBJ1-2; TRBD1 agrees at 7 bases. The germline gives CDR1 MNHEY, CDR2 SMNVEV (reference sequence). The CDR3 spans 14 residues. Losses at the gene ends were 6 bases for V and 4 bases for J; bases not matched to a gene: 8.